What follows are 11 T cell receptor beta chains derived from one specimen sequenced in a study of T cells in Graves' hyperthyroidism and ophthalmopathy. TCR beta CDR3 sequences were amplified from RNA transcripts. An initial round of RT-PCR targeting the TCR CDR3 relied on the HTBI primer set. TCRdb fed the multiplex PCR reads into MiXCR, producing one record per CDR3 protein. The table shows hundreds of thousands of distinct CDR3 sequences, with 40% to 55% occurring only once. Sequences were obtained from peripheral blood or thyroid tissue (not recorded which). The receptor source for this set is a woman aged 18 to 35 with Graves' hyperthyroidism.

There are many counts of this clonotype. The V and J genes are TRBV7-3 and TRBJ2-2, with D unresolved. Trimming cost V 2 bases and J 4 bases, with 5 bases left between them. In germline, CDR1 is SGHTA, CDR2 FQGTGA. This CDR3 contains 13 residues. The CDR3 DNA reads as TGTGCCAGCAGCTTATGGCCCACCGGGGAGCTGTTTTTT. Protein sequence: CASSLWPTGELFF.

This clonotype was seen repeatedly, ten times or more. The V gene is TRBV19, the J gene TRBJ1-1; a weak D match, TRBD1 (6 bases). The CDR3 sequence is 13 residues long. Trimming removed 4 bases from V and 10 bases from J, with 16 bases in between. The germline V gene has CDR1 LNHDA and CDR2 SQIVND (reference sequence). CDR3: CASSTERQGRAFF. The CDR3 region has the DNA TGTGCCAGTAGTACCGAACGGCAGGGGCGAGCTTTCTTT.

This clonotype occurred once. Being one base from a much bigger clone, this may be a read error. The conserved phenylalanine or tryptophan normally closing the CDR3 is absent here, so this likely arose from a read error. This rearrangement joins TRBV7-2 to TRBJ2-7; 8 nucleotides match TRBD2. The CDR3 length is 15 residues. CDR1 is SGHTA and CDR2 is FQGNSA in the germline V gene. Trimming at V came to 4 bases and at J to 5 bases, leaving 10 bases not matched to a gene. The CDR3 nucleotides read TGTGCCAGCAGCTCCACCTCCGGGAGGGGAAACGAGCAGTACTAC. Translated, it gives CASSSTSGRGNEQYY.

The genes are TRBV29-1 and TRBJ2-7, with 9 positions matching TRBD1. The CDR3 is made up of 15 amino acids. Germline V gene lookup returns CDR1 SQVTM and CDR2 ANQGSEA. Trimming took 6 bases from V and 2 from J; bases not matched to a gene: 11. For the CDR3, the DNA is TGCAGCGTCAACGCGTTCCGGGACAGGGCCTACGAGCAGTACTTC. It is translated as CSVNAFRDRAYEQYF.

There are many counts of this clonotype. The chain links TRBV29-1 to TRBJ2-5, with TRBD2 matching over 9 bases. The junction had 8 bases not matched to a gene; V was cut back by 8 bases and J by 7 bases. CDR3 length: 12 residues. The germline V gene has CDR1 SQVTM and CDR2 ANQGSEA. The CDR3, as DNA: TGCAGCTCCTTAGCGGGAGTCGGGACCCAGTACTTC. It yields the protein CSSLAGVGTQYF.

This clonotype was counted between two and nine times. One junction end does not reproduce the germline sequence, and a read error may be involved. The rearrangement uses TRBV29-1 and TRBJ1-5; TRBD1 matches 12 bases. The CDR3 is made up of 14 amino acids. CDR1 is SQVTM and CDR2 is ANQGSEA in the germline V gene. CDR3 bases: TGTGCGCTCCGGGACAGGGGGCGAGGTCAGCCCCAGCATTTT. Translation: CALRDRGRGQPQHF.

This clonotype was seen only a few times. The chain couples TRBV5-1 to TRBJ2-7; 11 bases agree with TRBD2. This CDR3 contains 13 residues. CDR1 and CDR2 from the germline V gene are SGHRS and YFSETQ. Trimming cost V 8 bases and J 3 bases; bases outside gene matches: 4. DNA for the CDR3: TGCGCCAGTACTAGCGGGAGAAGCTACGAGCAGTACTTC. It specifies CASTSGRSYEQYF.

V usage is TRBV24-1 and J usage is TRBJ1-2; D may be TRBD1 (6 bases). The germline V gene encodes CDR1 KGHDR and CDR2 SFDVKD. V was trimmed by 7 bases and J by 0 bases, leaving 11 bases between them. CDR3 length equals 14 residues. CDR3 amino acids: CATSDRPANYGYTF. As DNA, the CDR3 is TGTGCCACCAGCGACAGGCCCGCTAACTATGGCTACACCTTC.

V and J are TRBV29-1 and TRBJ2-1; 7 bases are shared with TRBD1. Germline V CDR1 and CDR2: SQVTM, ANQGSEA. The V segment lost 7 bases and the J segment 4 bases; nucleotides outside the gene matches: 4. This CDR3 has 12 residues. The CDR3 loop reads CSANRGYNEQFF. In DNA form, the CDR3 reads TGCAGCGCAAACAGGGGTTACAATGAGCAGTTCTTC.

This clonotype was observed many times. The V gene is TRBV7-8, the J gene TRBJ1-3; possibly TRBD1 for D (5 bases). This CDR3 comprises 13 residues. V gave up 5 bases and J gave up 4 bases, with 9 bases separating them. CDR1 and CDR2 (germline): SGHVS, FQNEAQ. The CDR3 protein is CASSTRTGNTIYF. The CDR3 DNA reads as TGTGCCAGCAGCACCCGGACAGGAAACACCATATATTTT.

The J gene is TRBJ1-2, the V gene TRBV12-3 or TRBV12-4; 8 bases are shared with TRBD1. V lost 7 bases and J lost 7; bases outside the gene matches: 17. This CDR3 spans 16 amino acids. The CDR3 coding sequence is TGTGCCAGCATTCGACAGGGGATTCCCTCAGGCTCTGGCTACACCTTC. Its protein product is CASIRQGIPSGSGYTF.